The 8 T cell receptor beta chains listed next were all sequenced from one sample in a study of blood T cell repertoires in COVID-19. TCRdb's copy holds only in-frame clones and misses some; the assay was immunoSEQ multiplex PCR. The table includes over 200,000 clones, 65% to 90% detected once. The sequencing sample was made of peripheral blood. These receptor sequences come from a human donor in a cohort sampled during active COVID-19.

The chain uses TRBV7-6 and TRBJ2-7, with 10 bases matching TRBD1. V was pared by 2 bases and J by 4 bases, with 5 bases of the junction left unmatched. Germline V CDR1 and CDR2: SGHVS, FNYEAQ. There are 15 residues in the CDR3. The CDR3 loop reads CASSLSGTGAYEQYF. Here the CDR3 DNA reads TGTGCCAGCAGCTTAAGTGGGACAGGGGCTTACGAGCAGTACTTC.

The chain employs TRBV15 and TRBJ2-1; 9 bases map to TRBD2. After removal of 2 bases from V and 7 bases from J, the junction contained 15 bases not matched to a gene. The CDR3 extends over 18 amino acids. Germline V gene lookup returns CDR1 LNHNV and CDR2 YYDKDF (reference sequence). The CDR3 sequence: CATSRNRQFIAGDNEQFF. The CDR3 bases are TGTGCCACCAGCAGAAACCGGCAGTTTATAGCGGGAGATAATGAGCAGTTCTTC.

The chain combines TRBV7-3 with TRBJ2-1, with TRBD1 as a possible D gene (5 bases). Germline CDR1 and CDR2: SGHTA and FQGTGA. V dropped 1 base and J dropped 7 bases, with 17 bases sitting between them. The CDR3 sequence is 16 residues long. The DNA of the CDR3 is TGTGCCAGCAGCTTAAGGGTACTGAAGGGGTTTAATGAGCAGTTCTTC. Amino acid sequence: CASSLRVLKGFNEQFF.

The CDR3 spells CASSSTGGLADTQYF. In DNA, the CDR3 is TGCGCCAGCAGCTCGACAGGGGGCCTCGCAGATACGCAGTATTTT. This chain joins TRBV5-1 and TRBJ2-3; 10 bases line up with TRBD1. This CDR3 is 15 amino acids long. J lost 4 bases, V lost 3 bases, and 5 bases had no gene match. Germline V CDR1 and CDR2: SGHRS, YFSETQ.

The rearrangement uses TRBV6-5 and TRBJ2-5; D is possibly TRBD2 (6 bases). V was trimmed by 4 bases and J by 2 bases, leaving 14 bases between them. Germline V lookup: CDR1 MNHEY, CDR2 SVGAGI. There are 15 residues in the CDR3. CDR3 residues: CASSSEGIPQETQYF. The CDR3 nucleotides read TGTGCCAGCAGTTCGGAGGGAATCCCTCAAGAGACCCAGTACTTC.

This chain links TRBV6-5 with TRBJ2-1; 7 bases fit TRBD2. The CDR3 length is 15 residues. CDR1 is MNHEY and CDR2 is SVGAGI in the germline V gene. J was trimmed by 3 bases and V by 2 bases; bases with no gene match: 4. Here the CDR3 reads CASSYAGVGYNEQFF. The CDR3 bases are TGTGCCAGCAGTTACGCGGGAGTAGGCTACAATGAGCAGTTCTTC.

This clone showed up just a few times. The rearrangement uses TRBV28 and TRBJ1-2; TRBD1 might be the D (5 bases). Germline V lookup: CDR1 MDHEN, CDR2 SYDVKM. CDR3 size: 15 residues. The V end was cut by 2 bases, the J end by 5 bases, with 15 bases between. In DNA form, the CDR3 reads TGTGCCAGCAGTTTACGGAGTACAGGTATATATGGCTACACCTTC. Residues: CASSLRSTGIYGYTF.

This clone has just a few counts. This sequence joins TRBV6-5 and TRBJ1-2; 7 bases align to TRBD1. J lost 2 bases, V lost 5 bases, and 8 bases had no gene match. In germline, CDR1 is MNHEY, CDR2 SVGAGI. This CDR3 contains 15 residues. CDR3 bases: TGTGCCAGCAGTCTAACAGGGGAAGGGAACTATGGCTACACCTTC. The encoded protein is CASSLTGEGNYGYTF.